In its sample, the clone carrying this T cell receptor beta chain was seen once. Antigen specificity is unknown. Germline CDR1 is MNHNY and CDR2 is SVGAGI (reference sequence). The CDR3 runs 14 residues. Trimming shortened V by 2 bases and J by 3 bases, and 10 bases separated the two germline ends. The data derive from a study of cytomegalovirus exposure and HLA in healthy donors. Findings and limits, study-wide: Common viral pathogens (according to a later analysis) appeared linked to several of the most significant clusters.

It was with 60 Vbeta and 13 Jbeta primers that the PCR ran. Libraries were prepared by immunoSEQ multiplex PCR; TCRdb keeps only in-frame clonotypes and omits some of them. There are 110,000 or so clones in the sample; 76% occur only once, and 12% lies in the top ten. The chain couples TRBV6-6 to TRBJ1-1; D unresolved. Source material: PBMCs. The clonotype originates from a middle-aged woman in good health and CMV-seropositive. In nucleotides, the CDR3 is TGTGCCAGCAGTTACGGTACCAGTTACACTGAAGCTTTCTTT. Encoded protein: CASSYGTSYTEAFF.